This TCR beta chain was profiled in a study of T cell changes during pregnancy in multiple sclerosis. Only in-frame clones appear in the TCRdb table, and some are missing; sequencing was by immunoSEQ multiplex PCR. The sample includes 45,000 to 55,000 clones, around 90% of them seen just once. The germline gives CDR1 WNHNN, CDR2 SYGVQD (reference sequence). The V and J ends lost 6 bases and 4 bases, in that order; junction bases with no gene match: 7. CDR3 length: 15 amino acids. This specimen consisted of CD4+ T cells from peripheral blood mononuclear cells, obtained after pregnancy. The clonotype originates from a female donor in good health, enrolled as a control in a pregnancy study. V is TRBV10-1 and J is TRBJ2-3, with 10 bases lining up with TRBD2. CDR3 sequence reads: CASSQAGGPADTQYF. The DNA of the CDR3 is TGCGCCAGCAGCCAAGCGGGGGGGCCAGCAGATACGCAGTATTTT.